A selection of T cell receptor beta chains follows, all from one sample in a study of blood T cell repertoires in COVID-19. Produced via immunoSEQ multiplex PCR; TCRdb's table is partial and in-frame only. The table lists approximately 300,000 clones, 89% of them singletons, with under 8% in the top ten. The source material was peripheral blood. Source of these receptors: a man between 18 and 29 years old who had recovered from COVID-19. Both conserved end residues are part of each CDR3. A D gene is named only where the DNA matches it firmly. A clone size is listed for some rows: how often the clone was seen (once, few, many), or a class if it is expanded.

abundance: .; d_gene: TRBD2; j_gene: TRBJ2-5; v_gene: TRBV2; CDR3nt: TGTGCCAGCACCGGACTAGCGGGGGTCCAAGAGACCCAGTACTTC; CDR3aa: CASTGLAGVQETQYF
abundance: once; d_gene: TRBD1; j_gene: TRBJ2-7; v_gene: TRBV5-1; CDR3nt: TGCGCCAGCAGCACCGGGACAGGGGGCTCCTACGAGCAGTACTTC; CDR3aa: CASSTGTGGSYEQYF
abundance: .; d_gene: .; j_gene: TRBJ2-7; v_gene: TRBV10-3; CDR3nt: TGTGCCATCAGTGATGCCAGCTCCTACGAGCAGTACTTC; CDR3aa: CAISDASSYEQYF
abundance: .; d_gene: TRBD2; j_gene: TRBJ2-5; v_gene: TRBV24-1; CDR3nt: TGTGCCACCAGTGATGCGACTAGCGGACAAGAGACCCAGTACTTC; CDR3aa: CATSDATSGQETQYF
abundance: .; d_gene: .; j_gene: TRBJ1-1; v_gene: TRBV24-1; CDR3nt: TGTGCCACCAGTGATCCCGCCCGGACAGTGCACCCTGGGGCTTTCTTT; CDR3aa: CATSDPARTVHPGAFF
abundance: .; d_gene: .; j_gene: TRBJ2-3; v_gene: TRBV4-1; CDR3nt: TGCGCCAGCAGCCAAGATTGGCTAGCAGGAGATACGCAGTATTTT; CDR3aa: CASSQDWLAGDTQYF
abundance: few; d_gene: TRBD1; j_gene: TRBJ1-6; v_gene: TRBV6-5; CDR3nt: TGTGCCAGCAGTTACGCACAGGGGGCAAGTTCACCCCTCCACTTT; CDR3aa: CASSYAQGASSPLHF
abundance: .; d_gene: .; j_gene: TRBJ1-2; v_gene: TRBV7-2; CDR3nt: TGTGCCAGCAGCTTAAGCCTGATAGGGGGTCTTTGGAGCTACACCTTC; CDR3aa: CASSLSLIGGLWSYTF
abundance: .; d_gene: TRBD2; j_gene: TRBJ2-5; v_gene: TRBV7-9; CDR3nt: TGTGCCAGCAGCTTCCGGCTAGCGGAGAGAGAGACCCAGTACTTC; CDR3aa: CASSFRLAERETQYF
abundance: .; d_gene: .; j_gene: TRBJ1-2; v_gene: TRBV5-1; CDR3nt: TGCGCCAGCAGCCTTAACCCGGCGGAATACTATGACTACACCTTC; CDR3aa: CASSLNPAEYYDYTF
abundance: .; d_gene: .; j_gene: TRBJ1-4; v_gene: TRBV6-6; CDR3nt: TGTGCCAGCAGTCCACAGGGCCCGTCACTGTTTTTT; CDR3aa: CASSPQGPSLFF
abundance: .; d_gene: TRBD1; j_gene: TRBJ2-1; v_gene: TRBV7-6; CDR3nt: TGTGCCAGCAGCTTAGGACAGGGGATCTCCAATGAGCAGTTCTTC; CDR3aa: CASSLGQGISNEQFF
abundance: once; d_gene: TRBD2; j_gene: TRBJ2-1; v_gene: TRBV27; CDR3nt: TGTGCCAGCAGTCTCCTAGCGGGAGGAGGAGATGAGCAGTTCTTC; CDR3aa: CASSLLAGGGDEQFF
abundance: .; d_gene: .; j_gene: TRBJ2-7; v_gene: TRBV5-5; CDR3nt: TGTGCCAGCAGCTTGGGACACGGCAACGAGCAGTACTTC; CDR3aa: CASSLGHGNEQYF
abundance: .; d_gene: TRBD1; j_gene: TRBJ2-7; v_gene: TRBV6-5; CDR3nt: TGTGCCAGCAGTTGGACAGGGAACTACGAGCAGTACTTC; CDR3aa: CASSWTGNYEQYF
abundance: .; d_gene: TRBD1; j_gene: TRBJ2-5; v_gene: TRBV7-8; CDR3nt: TGTGCCAGCAGTTTAAGGGGGCTTGGGGAGACCCAGTACTTC; CDR3aa: CASSLRGLGETQYF
abundance: .; d_gene: .; j_gene: TRBJ2-7; v_gene: TRBV29-1; CDR3nt: TGCAGCGTTGTCCCTTTCTCGTCAGGGGAGCTCTCCTACGAGCAGTACTTC; CDR3aa: CSVVPFSSGELSYEQYF
abundance: .; d_gene: TRBD1; j_gene: TRBJ2-3; v_gene: TRBV6-2/TRBV6-3; CDR3nt: TGTGCCAGCAGTCACCGGGACAGTAACACAGATACGCAGTATTTT; CDR3aa: CASSHRDSNTDTQYF
abundance: .; d_gene: .; j_gene: TRBJ1-5; v_gene: TRBV27; CDR3nt: TGTGCCAGCCGACCCAACAGGGAATATAGCAATCAGCCCCAGCATTTT; CDR3aa: CASRPNREYSNQPQHF
abundance: .; d_gene: .; j_gene: TRBJ1-3; v_gene: TRBV18; CDR3nt: TGTGCCAGCTCACCGAGGGAGCGCGGAAACACCATATATTTT; CDR3aa: CASSPRERGNTIYF
abundance: .; d_gene: .; j_gene: TRBJ2-7; v_gene: TRBV3-1/TRBV3-2; CDR3nt: TGTGCCAGCAGCCAACCAGGGTCCTACGAGCAGTACTTC; CDR3aa: CASSQPGSYEQYF
abundance: .; d_gene: TRBD1; j_gene: TRBJ2-2; v_gene: TRBV7-2; CDR3nt: TGTGCCAGCAGGGCCTTGGGACAGGGGGCGGTCGGGGAGCTGTTTTTT; CDR3aa: CASRALGQGAVGELFF
abundance: .; d_gene: .; j_gene: TRBJ1-1; v_gene: TRBV7-6; CDR3nt: TGTGCCAGCAGCCGCGGGCTCGACACTGAAGCTTTCTTT; CDR3aa: CASSRGLDTEAFF
abundance: few; d_gene: TRBD1; j_gene: TRBJ1-1; v_gene: TRBV7-9; CDR3nt: TGTGCCAGCAGCTCACCGGAGGACAGGGCAAGTTGGGCTTTCTTT; CDR3aa: CASSSPEDRASWAFF
abundance: .; d_gene: TRBD1; j_gene: TRBJ1-1; v_gene: TRBV4-3; CDR3nt: TGCGCCAGCAGCCAAGCGACCACGGGACAGGGAATGAACACTGAAGCTTTCTTT; CDR3aa: CASSQATTGQGMNTEAFF
abundance: .; d_gene: TRBD1; j_gene: TRBJ1-5; v_gene: TRBV5-6; CDR3nt: TGTGCCAGCAGCCGACAGGGCCGTGCTCAGCCCCAGCATTTT; CDR3aa: CASSRQGRAQPQHF
abundance: once; d_gene: TRBD2; j_gene: TRBJ2-3; v_gene: TRBV6-2/TRBV6-3; CDR3nt: TGTGCCAGCAGTTACACTAGCGGGGGGCCAGGAACCTACACAGATACGCAGTATTTT; CDR3aa: CASSYTSGGPGTYTDTQYF
abundance: .; d_gene: .; j_gene: TRBJ1-3; v_gene: TRBV19; CDR3nt: TGTGCCAGTAGCGTTGGAAACACCATATATTTT; CDR3aa: CASSVGNTIYF
abundance: .; d_gene: TRBD2; j_gene: TRBJ2-1; v_gene: TRBV6-5; CDR3nt: TGTGCCAGCAGACTAGCGGGAGGGGGTGAGCAGTTCTTC; CDR3aa: CASRLAGGGEQFF
abundance: once; d_gene: TRBD1; j_gene: TRBJ1-1; v_gene: TRBV6-5; CDR3nt: TGTGCCAGCAGTCGGCCGACAGGGGGGAACACTGAAGCTTTCTTT; CDR3aa: CASSRPTGGNTEAFF
abundance: .; d_gene: .; j_gene: TRBJ2-5; v_gene: TRBV20-1; CDR3nt: TGCAGTCTTCAGGGGCGAGAGACCCAGTACTTC; CDR3aa: CSLQGRETQYF
abundance: .; d_gene: .; j_gene: TRBJ2-7; v_gene: TRBV3-1/TRBV3-2; CDR3nt: TGTGCCAGCAGCCTGGAAGGGGGAGAGCAGTACTTC; CDR3aa: CASSLEGGEQYF
abundance: .; d_gene: TRBD1; j_gene: TRBJ1-1; v_gene: TRBV15; CDR3nt: TGTGCCACCAGCAGGTCCGGGACAGCGAACACTGAAGCTTTCTTT; CDR3aa: CATSRSGTANTEAFF
abundance: .; d_gene: TRBD1; j_gene: TRBJ1-3; v_gene: TRBV5-4; CDR3nt: TGTGCCAGCAGCCTGGGACAGAACTCTGGAAACACCATATATTTT; CDR3aa: CASSLGQNSGNTIYF
abundance: .; d_gene: .; j_gene: TRBJ1-4; v_gene: TRBV5-1; CDR3nt: TGCGCCAGCAGCTCGACAGCAACTAATGAAAAACTGTTTTTT; CDR3aa: CASSSTATNEKLFF
abundance: .; d_gene: .; j_gene: TRBJ1-4; v_gene: TRBV7-9; CDR3nt: TGTGCCAGCAGCTTAGTTTTGGCAGCTAATGAAAAACTGTTTTTT; CDR3aa: CASSLVLAANEKLFF
abundance: .; d_gene: .; j_gene: TRBJ1-2; v_gene: TRBV29-1; CDR3nt: TGCAGCGTTGAAGGGGGGGACCTACACGGCTACACCTTC; CDR3aa: CSVEGGDLHGYTF
abundance: .; d_gene: TRBD2; j_gene: TRBJ2-7; v_gene: TRBV5-6; CDR3nt: TGTGCCAGCAGCTTTTCTAGCGGTCGCTTGGAGCAGTACTTC; CDR3aa: CASSFSSGRLEQYF
abundance: .; d_gene: TRBD1; j_gene: TRBJ2-7; v_gene: TRBV2; CDR3nt: TGTGCCAGCGAGGGGGCTTACGAGCAGTACTTC; CDR3aa: CASEGAYEQYF
abundance: .; d_gene: .; j_gene: TRBJ2-1; v_gene: TRBV6-6; CDR3nt: TGTGCCAGCAGTTACCCACTTGACAACTACAATGAGCAGTTCTTC; CDR3aa: CASSYPLDNYNEQFF
abundance: .; d_gene: TRBD1; j_gene: TRBJ2-7; v_gene: TRBV28; CDR3nt: TGTGCCATCACAGGGGGATATATCGACGAGCAGTACTTC; CDR3aa: CAITGGYIDEQYF
abundance: .; d_gene: .; j_gene: TRBJ2-2; v_gene: TRBV7-3; CDR3nt: TGTGCCAGCAGCTTCGGGGGGACAGGGAACACCGGGGAGCTGTTTTTT; CDR3aa: CASSFGGTGNTGELFF
abundance: .; d_gene: TRBD1; j_gene: TRBJ2-7; v_gene: TRBV2; CDR3nt: TGTGCCAGCAGTGGGGGACAGGGGGCCTGGGACGAGCAGTACTTC; CDR3aa: CASSGGQGAWDEQYF
abundance: .; d_gene: .; j_gene: TRBJ1-5; v_gene: TRBV19; CDR3nt: TGTGCCAGTAGGGCAGCGAATCAGCCCCAGCATTTT; CDR3aa: CASRAANQPQHF
abundance: few; d_gene: .; j_gene: TRBJ2-7; v_gene: TRBV19; CDR3nt: TGTGCCAGTAGTATAGGGAGGGCCTACGAGCAGTACTTC; CDR3aa: CASSIGRAYEQYF
abundance: .; d_gene: TRBD2; j_gene: TRBJ2-3; v_gene: TRBV5-1; CDR3nt: TGCGCCAGCAGCTTGGGCGCTAGCGGGAGTACAGATACGCAGTATTTT; CDR3aa: CASSLGASGSTDTQYF
abundance: few; d_gene: TRBD2; j_gene: TRBJ2-2; v_gene: TRBV10-1; CDR3nt: TGCGCCAGCAGTGATAGCGGGAGCCGAACCGGGGAGCTGTTTTTT; CDR3aa: CASSDSGSRTGELFF
abundance: .; d_gene: TRBD2; j_gene: TRBJ2-7; v_gene: TRBV27; CDR3nt: TGTGCCAGCAGTTTATCTGGGGGGGTCTACGAGCAGTACTTC; CDR3aa: CASSLSGGVYEQYF
abundance: .; d_gene: TRBD1; j_gene: TRBJ2-3; v_gene: TRBV6-2/TRBV6-3; CDR3nt: TGTGCCAGCAGTCTCCCCTGGGACAGGGCGACAGGGTATTTT; CDR3aa: CASSLPWDRATGYF
abundance: once; d_gene: .; j_gene: TRBJ1-4; v_gene: TRBV6-6; CDR3nt: TGTGCCAGCAGTTACGAAGGGGCAACTAATGAAAAACTGTTTTTT; CDR3aa: CASSYEGATNEKLFF
abundance: .; d_gene: .; j_gene: TRBJ2-5; v_gene: TRBV19; CDR3nt: TGTGCCAGTAGTATCTGGTACGGGGAGACCCAGTACTTC; CDR3aa: CASSIWYGETQYF
abundance: .; d_gene: .; j_gene: TRBJ2-1; v_gene: TRBV19; CDR3nt: TGTGCCAGTAGCTCCGGGCTAGCGCCGAACAATGAGCAGTTCTTC; CDR3aa: CASSSGLAPNNEQFF
abundance: .; d_gene: .; j_gene: TRBJ2-1; v_gene: TRBV11-2; CDR3nt: TGTGCCAGCAGCCTTAGGGGGGGCACTTACAATGAGCAGTTCTTC; CDR3aa: CASSLRGGTYNEQFF
abundance: once; d_gene: TRBD2; j_gene: TRBJ2-7; v_gene: TRBV9; CDR3nt: TGTGCCAGCAGCGCCGGACTAGGTCCCTTCGAGCAGTACTTC; CDR3aa: CASSAGLGPFEQYF
abundance: .; d_gene: TRBD1; j_gene: TRBJ1-1; v_gene: TRBV6-2/TRBV6-3; CDR3nt: TGTGCCAGCAGTTCCGACAGGGGGCGCGTGGTTCGCACTGAAGCTTTCTTT; CDR3aa: CASSSDRGRVVRTEAFF